A selection of T cell receptor beta chains follows, all from one sample in a study of radiation and T cells in renal cell carcinoma. The table came from immunoSEQ multiplex PCR; TCRdb's copy has only in-frame clones and leaves some out. The sample has 140,000 or so clones; roughly 88% are singletons. Here the sequenced sample was blood, taken from a patient whose treatment included radiotherapy and nephrectomy. The receptors come from a woman between 45 and 65 years old with renal cell carcinoma. Each CDR3 is given with its conserved first and last residue. The order of the fields is J gene, V gene, CDR3 protein.

>TRBJ2-7|TRBV11-3
CASTPPGGYEQYF
>TRBJ1-2|TRBV19
CASTTTGNYGYTF
>TRBJ2-7|TRBV9
CASSVNPADYEQYF
>TRBJ1-6|TRBV2
CASSDVRGNSPLHF
>TRBJ2-1|TRBV5-1
CASSPGQSYNEQFF
>TRBJ1-2|TRBV2
CASSEDRGGYTF
>TRBJ1-5|TRBV6-6
CASSIRGGQPQHF
>TRBJ2-5|TRBV7-9
CASSLSSHQETQYF
>TRBJ1-2|TRBV6-6
CASRGNNGYTF
>TRBJ2-5|TRBV29-1
CSVDGGGFKQETQYF
>TRBJ2-7|TRBV5-1
CASSTGDISYEQYF
>TRBJ1-1|TRBV7-2
CASSLEGGPPRNEAFF
>TRBJ2-5|TRBV7-6
CASSSGLAGVETQYF
>TRBJ2-2|TRBV7-9
CASSLARTGGSPGELFF
>TRBJ1-2|TRBV5-6
CASSFQGSGGYTF
>TRBJ1-5|TRBV11-2
CASSSGGSGEYNQPQHF
>TRBJ2-2|TRBV7-6
CASNLWRGQNTGELFF
>TRBJ2-1|TRBV2
CASILEGTGGGEQFF
>TRBJ1-5|TRBV18
CASSQGNQPQHF
>TRBJ1-2|TRBV30
CAWRVGQIISGYTF
>TRBJ1-1|TRBV18
CASSLDRDMNTEAFF
>TRBJ2-1|TRBV6-1
CASSVEELAGFVSYNEQFF
>TRBJ1-2|TRBV7-2
CASSLASGISNYGYTF
>TRBJ2-2|TRBV7-9
CASSLAGTGELFF
>TRBJ1-1|TRBV9
CASSAARTRGGYNTEAFF
>TRBJ1-5|TRBV9
CASSVDYSNQPQHF
>TRBJ2-2|TRBV2
CASTPIRGLSDGELFF
>TRBJ1-2|TRBV11-2
CASSRGGGLNYGYTF
>TRBJ2-2|TRBV11-3
CASKRGFAGELFF
>TRBJ2-1|TRBV19
CASSPRTRGNEQFF
>TRBJ1-1|TRBV6-1
CATCPSGTAEAFF
>TRBJ1-3|TRBV6-6
CASRRQGAGNTIYF
>TRBJ2-7|TRBV4-2
CASSQGSGSGYEQYF
>TRBJ1-5|TRBV15
CATSRGGADDQPQHF
>TRBJ2-3|TRBV10-3
CAISATGTDTQYF
>TRBJ1-6|TRBV5-6
CASSFSDRVRSPLHF
>TRBJ1-5|TRBV25-1
CASSELLTNQPQHF
>TRBJ1-6|TRBV5-1
CASSLDSPTLPPPNSPLHF
>TRBJ2-1|TRBV7-3
CASSLERGGPYNEQFF
>TRBJ2-7|TRBV10-3
CAISRDGFYEQYF
>TRBJ1-3|TRBV28
CASSFAALSGNTIYF
>TRBJ1-2|TRBV5-4
CASSDLTGINYGYTF
>TRBJ2-5|TRBV11-2
CASSSFLGQETQYF
>TRBJ2-7|TRBV6-4
CASREPGQGAYEQYF
>TRBJ1-1|TRBV19
CASSIDNSPGTEAFF
>TRBJ2-1|TRBV9
CASSVVTGGNEQFF
>TRBJ1-1|TRBV4-2
CASSQVRRNTEAFF
>TRBJ2-1|TRBV7-2
CASTRQGNYNEQFF
>TRBJ1-1|TRBV11-2
CASSLGAWGAFF
>TRBJ2-7|TRBV5-1
CASSLSTGGGEQYF
>TRBJ1-1|TRBV14
CASSQENQGWTEAFF
>TRBJ2-1|TRBV7-2
CASSLAGGDYNEQFF
>TRBJ2-3|TRBV7-2
CASSSDRIGPSLLDTQYF
>TRBJ1-1|TRBV10-2
CASRDGTDSPEAFF
>TRBJ2-3|TRBV7-2
CASSFRRVFGTDTQYF